This T cell receptor (beta chain) stems from a study of T cell repertoires in cytomegalovirus infection. At the level of the study: Matching HLA type, along with CMV infection, was indicated by public TCR beta signatures. General study results and limits: Cumulative frequency of public TCR beta families picked out carriers of CMV plus the relevant HLA. Clonotype analysis showed dominance of the ex vivo response by HLA-C-restricted CMV-specific TCR beta clonotypes.

TCRdb reprocessed the reads with MiXCR, giving one entry per CDR3 protein. The top ten clones hold over 15% of a sample with some 700,000 distinct CDR3 sequences, about 33% of them seen once. Regarding this clonotype: Antigen unknown.

V lost 8 bases, J lost 0 bases, and 8 bases lay in between. The germline CDR1 and CDR2 sequences are LNHDA and SQIVND (reference sequence). There are 14 residues in the CDR3. The chain combines TRBV19 with TRBJ2-6; D remains unclear. The source is a human donor in good health (CMV status not recorded). Some clones in this sample may be carry-over from other donors' samples. The material sequenced was cultured PBMCs, taken from culture after CMV antigen stimulation. CDR3 region: CASSYYSGANVLTF. The CDR3 DNA reads as TGTGCCAGTTCGTATTACTCTGGGGCCAACGTCCTGACTTTC.